The sequence of this TCR beta chain was determined in a study of T cells after posttransplantation cyclophosphamide. Assay used: immunoSEQ multiplex PCR; TCRdb lists only in-frame clones, some missing. In the table there are about 16,000 clones, about 93% of which are singletons. CDR1 and CDR2 (germline): MNHNY, SVGAGI (reference sequence). The CDR3 consists of 15 residues. Trimming stripped 8 bases from V and 1 base from J, with 17 bases between. Cells defined as naive were viable CD3+CD4+ or CD3+CD8+ and CCR7+CD45RA+CD45RO-CD95-CD27+CD28+. The source material was naive CD4+ T cells sorted from blood. This rearrangement joins TRBV6-6 to TRBJ1-1; D is unresolved. This receptor was obtained from a woman between 50 and 59 years old in good health and a related stem cell transplant donor. This CDR3 is CASEDGRERNTEAFF. CDR3 in DNA: TGTGCCAGCGAAGACGGTCGGGAGAGGAACACTGAAGCTTTCTTT.